One and the same sample provided the 17 T cell receptor beta chains below, sequenced in a study of T cells expressing NK-cell markers. For each CDR3 protein, TCRdb gives one entry from its re-call of the 5' RACE reads, without DNA. This table lists 500,000 to 600,000 distinct CDR3 sequences. Sequenced input: blood T cells: a sorted CD56 or NKG2C T cell subset, CD4+ or CD8+ T cells, or bulk PBMC T cells (not recorded which). These receptors were obtained from a man in his late teens or twenties in good health.

CDR3 protein: CASSVEMNTEAFF. The chain uses TRBV7-2 and TRBJ1-1. CDR3 length: 13 amino acids. Germline loops: CDR1 SGHTA, CDR2 FQGNSA.

The chain recombines TRBV15 with TRBJ1-5. CDR3 length: 16 residues. The germline V gene encodes CDR1 LNHNV and CDR2 YYDKDF (reference sequence). This CDR3 is CATSRGEGFGNQPQHF. Full variable domain (rest looked up from reference TRBV15 and TRBJ1-5): DAMVIQNPRYQVTQFGKPVTLSCSQTLNHNVMYWYQQKSSQAPKLLFHYYDKDFNNEADTPDNFQSRRPNTSFCFLDIRSPGLGDTAMYLCATSRGEGFGNQPQHFGDGTRLSIL.

The chain recombines TRBV6-1 with TRBJ1-1; TCRdb gives TRBD1 as the D gene, but with no DNA this cannot be confirmed. The CDR3 covers 13 residues. Germline CDR1 reads MNHNS; CDR2 reads SASEGT. The CDR3 is CASSGYRGTEAFF.

The chain uses TRBV11-3 and TRBJ2-3; TCRdb gives TRBD2 as the D gene, but with no DNA this cannot be confirmed. Looked up from germline, CDR1 is SGHNT and CDR2 is YENEEA. This CDR3 region has 16 residues. The CDR3 spells CASSLEASGRADTQYF.

CDR3: CASRPGRTDEQFF. J is TRBJ2-1 and V is TRBV6-6; TCRdb reports TRBD2, a call that lacks DNA to check it against. Germline V lookup: CDR1 MNHNY, CDR2 SVGAGI (reference sequence). The CDR3 is 13 residues long.

The rearrangement links TRBV7-8 to TRBJ1-4. CDR3 length: 15 residues. Germline V lookup: CDR1 SGHVS, CDR2 FQNEAQ. The CDR3 here is CASSPIGGFNEKLFF.

The CDR3 region is CASSAELLRSTGELFF. This chain uses TRBV5-1 with TRBJ2-2. This CDR3 has 16 amino acids. CDR1 is SGHRS and CDR2 is YFSETQ in the germline V gene. The full variable domain, with the rest looked up from reference TRBV5-1 and TRBJ2-2, is KAGVTQTPRYLIKTRGQQVTLSCSPISGHRSVSWYQQTPGQGLQFLFEYFSETQRNKGNFPGRFSGRQFSNSRSEMNVSTLELGDSALYLCASSAELLRSTGELFFGEGSRLTVL.

The rearrangement uses TRBV11-3 and TRBJ2-5; TCRdb reports TRBD1, a call that lacks DNA to check it against. The CDR3 length is 15 residues. The germline V gene has CDR1 SGHNT and CDR2 YENEEA. The CDR3 protein is CASSLSGTGRETQYF.

CDR3 sequence: CASSLAGTGGEGAYNEQFF. J is TRBJ2-1 and V is TRBV5-1; TCRdb's D call of TRBD1 is untestable without DNA. In germline, CDR1 is SGHRS, CDR2 YFSETQ. This CDR3 comprises 19 residues.

The chain combines TRBV28 with TRBJ2-3. The length of the CDR3 is 15 residues. Germline assignment: CDR1 MDHEN and CDR2 SYDVKM. The CDR3 sequence is CASRADAPSTDTQYF.

The J gene is TRBJ2-2, the V gene TRBV9; the TCRdb call, TRBD2, lacks DNA for checking. Germline values: CDR1 SGDLS, CDR2 YYNGEE. The CDR3 loop spans 17 amino acids. The CDR3 reads CASSVILAGEPTGELFF.

V is TRBV9 and J is TRBJ2-2; without DNA, the TCRdb call of TRBD1 cannot be checked. Per the germline V gene, CDR1 is SGDLS and CDR2 is YYNGEE. The CDR3 totals 15 residues. CDR3 region: CASSVRDGYTGELFF.

The chain employs TRBV12-3 or TRBV12-4 and TRBJ2-7; TCRdb lists TRBD2, though no DNA is available to test this call. The CDR3 sequence is 14 residues long. The CDR3 here is CASSPGLPTYEQYF.

V is TRBV6-5 and J is TRBJ1-2. Germline lookup yields CDR1 MNHEY and CDR2 SVGAGI. The CDR3 contains 14 residues. The CDR3 here is CASSYSRTDYGYTF.

The J gene is TRBJ2-4, the V gene TRBV11-2; TCRdb indicates TRBD2, and absent DNA this call remains unverified. This CDR3 has 16 residues. Germline V gene data show CDR1 as SGHAT and CDR2 as FQNNGV. CDR3 in amino acids: CASSQLAGFPKNIQYF.

The chain joins TRBV20-1 to TRBJ1-4; TCRdb indicates TRBD1, and absent DNA this call remains unverified. Germline CDR1 and CDR2: DFQATT and SNEGSKA (reference sequence). The CDR3 consists of 16 residues. The CDR3 region is CSARVPQGSTNEKLFF.

The CDR3 protein is CASMSRRAAYNEQFF. V gene TRBV6-1 combines with J gene TRBJ2-1; absent DNA, TCRdb's TRBD2 call cannot be checked. The CDR3 has 15 residues. The germline CDR1 and CDR2 sequences are MNHNS and SASEGT.